This TCR beta chain was recorded in a study of post-analysis software for immune sequencing data. Study-level results: Controls had lower frequencies than patients of about five TRBV segments, which included TRBV5-6, TRBV5-1 and TRBV20-1.

Sequencing libraries made from TCR beta cDNA carried unique molecular identifiers. MiXCR, run by TCRdb on the PCR reads, gives a single entry per CDR3 protein. The table shows roughly 540,000 distinct CDR3 sequences, with 30% to 40% occurring only once. V was clipped by 5 bases and J by 2 bases; unmatched bases: 5. The CDR3 is 15 amino acids. Germline V gene data show CDR1 as MNHNY and CDR2 as SVGAGI (reference sequence). This clonotype was seen a few times. Its matching antigen is unknown. The receptor was isolated from a girl between 2 and 17 years old with multiple sclerosis. Sequenced material: blood. The rearrangement joins TRBV6-6 to TRBJ2-1, with TRBD1 identical over 8 bases. CDR3 coding DNA: TGTGCCAGCAGTGGCCTGGGACAGGCCTACAATGAGCAGTTCTTC. Protein product: CASSGLGQAYNEQFF.